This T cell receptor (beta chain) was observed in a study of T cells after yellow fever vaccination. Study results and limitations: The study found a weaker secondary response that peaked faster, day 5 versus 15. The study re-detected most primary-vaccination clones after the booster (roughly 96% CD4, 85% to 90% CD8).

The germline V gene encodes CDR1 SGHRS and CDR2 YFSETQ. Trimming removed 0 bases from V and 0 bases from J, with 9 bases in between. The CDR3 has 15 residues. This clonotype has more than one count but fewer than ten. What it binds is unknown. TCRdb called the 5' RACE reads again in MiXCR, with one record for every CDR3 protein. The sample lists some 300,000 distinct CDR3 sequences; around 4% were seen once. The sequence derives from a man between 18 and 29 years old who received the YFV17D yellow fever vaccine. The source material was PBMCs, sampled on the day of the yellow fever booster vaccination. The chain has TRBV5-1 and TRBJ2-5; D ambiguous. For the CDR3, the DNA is TGCGCCAGCAGCTTGGTTCCGGTTTACCAAGAGACCCAGTACTTC. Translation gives CASSLVPVYQETQYF.